This TCR beta chain was profiled in a study of CDR3 diversity in severe acne (dated by TCRdb to the late 2010s). Library preparation used PCR. The instrument given in TCRdb is Illumina HiSeq 2000. The public sequencing data were trimmed at Q25 with fastp and processed into clonotypes with MiXCR by TCRdb, which kept only in-frame beta chains. Rows merge per CDR3 protein into single entries with the most common DNA and genes. In all, the sample holds fewer than 90,000 distinct CDR3 sequences, and about 53% of those were seen once. The ten largest clones add up to roughly 12% of the sample. This clonotype has at least ten counts. What this receptor recognizes is not known. No per-base quality is available; no much larger clone lies one base away. The junction shows trimming of 1 base on V and 1 base on J, plus 4 bases between the germline ends. The germline V gene (reference sequence) specifies MNHEY as CDR1 and SMNVEV as CDR2. The CDR3 measures 13 amino acids from cysteine to phenylalanine. CDR3 DNA only is kept here, 39 bases in frame from base 1.

This sequence originates from a male donor with severe acne vulgaris. The sequenced sample consisted of blood. The chain was built from TRBV27 and TRBJ2-5; no D gene call is confident. The CDR3 region reads CASSLFIQETQYF. The nucleotide sequence reads TGTGCCAGCAGTTTATTCATCCAAGAGACCCAGTACTTC.